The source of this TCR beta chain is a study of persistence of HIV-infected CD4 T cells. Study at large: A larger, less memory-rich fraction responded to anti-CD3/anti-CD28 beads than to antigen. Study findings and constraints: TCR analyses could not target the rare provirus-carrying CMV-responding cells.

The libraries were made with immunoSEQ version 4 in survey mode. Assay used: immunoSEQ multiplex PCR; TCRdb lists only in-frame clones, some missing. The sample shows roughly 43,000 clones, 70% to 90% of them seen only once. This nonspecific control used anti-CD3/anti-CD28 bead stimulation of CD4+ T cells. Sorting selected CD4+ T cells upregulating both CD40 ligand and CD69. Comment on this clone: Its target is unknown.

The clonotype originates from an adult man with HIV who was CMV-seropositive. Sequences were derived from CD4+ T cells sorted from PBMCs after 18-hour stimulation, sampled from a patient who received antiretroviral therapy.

The CDR3 DNA sequence: TGTGCCAGCAGTTTCCTTCCCGGGACTAGCGGGACAGATACGCAGTATTTT. Translated, it gives CASSFLPGTSGTDTQYF. This chain joins TRBV28 and TRBJ2-3, with TRBD2 matching 12 bases. Germline lookup yields CDR1 MDHEN and CDR2 SYDVKM. CDR3 length equals 17 residues. V trimming: 3 bases; J trimming: 3 bases; junction bases outside the gene matches: 7. The full variable domain, completed using reference TRBV28 and TRBJ2-3, is DVKVTQSSRYLVKRTGEKVFLECVQDMDHENMFWYRQDPGLGLRLIYFSYDVKMKEKGDIPEGYSVSREKKERFSLILESASTNQTSMYLCASSFLPGTSGTDTQYFGPGTRLTVL.